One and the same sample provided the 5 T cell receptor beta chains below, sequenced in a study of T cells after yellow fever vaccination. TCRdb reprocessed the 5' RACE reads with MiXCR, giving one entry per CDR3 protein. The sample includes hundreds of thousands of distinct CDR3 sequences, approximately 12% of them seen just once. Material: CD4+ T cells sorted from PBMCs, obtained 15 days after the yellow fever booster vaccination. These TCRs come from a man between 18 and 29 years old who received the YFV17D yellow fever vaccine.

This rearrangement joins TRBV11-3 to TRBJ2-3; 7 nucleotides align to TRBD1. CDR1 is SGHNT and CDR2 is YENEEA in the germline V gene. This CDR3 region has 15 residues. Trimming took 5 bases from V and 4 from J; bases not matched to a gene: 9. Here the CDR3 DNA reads TGTGCCAGCAGCCGACAGGACAGGCCTTCAGATACGCAGTATTTT. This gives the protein CASSRQDRPSDTQYF.

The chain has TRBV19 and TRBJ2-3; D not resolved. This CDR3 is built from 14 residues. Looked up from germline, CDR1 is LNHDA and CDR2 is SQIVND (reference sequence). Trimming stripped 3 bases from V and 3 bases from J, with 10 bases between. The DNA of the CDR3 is TGTGCCAGTAGTATTTCCGGCCAGACAGATACGCAGTATTTT. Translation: CASSISGQTDTQYF.

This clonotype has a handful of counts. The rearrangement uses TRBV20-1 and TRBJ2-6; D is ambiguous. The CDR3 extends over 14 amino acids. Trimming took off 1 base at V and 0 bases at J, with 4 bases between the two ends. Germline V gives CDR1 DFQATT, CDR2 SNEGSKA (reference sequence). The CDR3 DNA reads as TGCAGTGCTAGAGCGAACTCTGGGGCCAACGTCCTGACTTTC. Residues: CSARANSGANVLTF.

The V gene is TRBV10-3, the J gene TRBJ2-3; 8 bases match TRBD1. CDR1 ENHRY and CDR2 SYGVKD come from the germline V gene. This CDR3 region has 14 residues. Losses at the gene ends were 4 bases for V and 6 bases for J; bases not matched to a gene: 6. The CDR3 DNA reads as TGTGCCATCAGTGGGGCAGGGGGCTCGGATACGCAGTATTTT. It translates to CAISGAGGSDTQYF.

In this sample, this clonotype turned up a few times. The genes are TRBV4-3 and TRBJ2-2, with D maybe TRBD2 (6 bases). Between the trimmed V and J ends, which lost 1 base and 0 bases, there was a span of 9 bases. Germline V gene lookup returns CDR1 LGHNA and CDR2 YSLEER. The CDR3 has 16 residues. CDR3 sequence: CASSQGTMTNTGELFF. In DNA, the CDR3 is TGCGCCAGCAGCCAAGGGACTATGACGAACACCGGGGAGCTGTTTTTT.